The 8 T cell receptor beta chains below come from one sample, sequenced in a study of cytomegalovirus exposure and HLA in healthy donors. Researchers ran the PCR with 60 Vbeta and 13 Jbeta primers. Method: immunoSEQ multiplex PCR; TCRdb's copy keeps in-frame clones and lacks some. The sample yields about 150,000 clones, approximately 80% seen once. Input material: PBMCs. These receptors came from a woman in her 40s in good health and CMV-seronegative.

This clone was found once. The gene calls are TRBV7-2 and TRBJ2-7; 11 bases match TRBD2. This CDR3 is built from 15 residues. With V trimmed by 5 bases and J by 3 bases, 6 bases remained unmatched. Per the germline V gene, CDR1 is SGHTA and CDR2 is FQGNSA. CDR3 protein: CASSKVAGGVYEQYF. DNA of the CDR3: TGTGCCAGCAGCAAAGTAGCGGGAGGGGTCTACGAGCAGTACTTC.

For the CDR3, the DNA is TGTGCCAGCAGCTTGGCTACCGGGACAGGGATTGGGACCCAGTACTTC. As protein: CASSLATGTGIGTQYF. The chain has TRBV5-8 and TRBJ2-5, with TRBD1 matching 9 bases. With 0 bases clipped from V and 7 bases from J, the junction kept 10 bases outside the gene matches. The CDR3 has 16 amino acids. Germline loops: CDR1 SGHTS, CDR2 YDEGEE.

This chain links TRBV9 with TRBJ2-7; 9 bases are a match to TRBD2. Germline loops: CDR1 SGDLS, CDR2 YYNGEE. The CDR3 is 15 residues long. V was pared by 0 bases and J by 4 bases, with 5 bases of the junction left unmatched. The CDR3 spells CASSVGSSGMYEQYF. The CDR3, as DNA: TGTGCCAGCAGCGTAGGGTCTAGCGGGATGTACGAGCAGTACTTC.

This chain's CDR3 is CASSYAAGLSYGYTF. The CDR3 DNA is TGTGCCAGCAGTTACGCCGCAGGGTTGAGCTATGGCTACACCTTC. The rearrangement uses TRBV6-5 and TRBJ1-2; D is perhaps TRBD1 (5 bases). The CDR3 totals 15 residues. V lost 2 bases and J lost 4, with 14 bases in between. From germline, CDR1 is MNHEY and CDR2 SVGAGI.

The V gene is TRBV5-4, the J gene TRBJ2-2; no definite D call. The V gene lost 1 base and the J gene lost 2 bases, with 3 bases spanning the gap. Germline CDR1 SGHNT, CDR2 YYREEE (reference sequence). The CDR3 contains 13 residues. In DNA, the CDR3 is TGTGCCAGCAGCTTGACTAACACCGGGGAGCTGTTTTTT. Protein product: CASSLTNTGELFF.

The chain employs TRBV5-6 and TRBJ1-6, with D uncertain. Trimming pared 0 bases from V and 7 bases from J, leaving 5 bases between. Germline loops: CDR1 SGHDT, CDR2 YYEEEE. The CDR3 runs to 13 residues. In nucleotides, the CDR3 is TGTGCCAGCAGCTTGGTGGCAAATTCACCCCTCCACTTT. Encoded protein: CASSLVANSPLHF.

This clone has just a few counts. J is TRBJ2-7 and V is TRBV9; D perhaps matches TRBD2 (5 bases). Trimming took off 0 bases at V and 5 bases at J, with 12 bases between the two ends. The V gene's germline CDR1 is SGDLS and CDR2 YYNGEE. This CDR3 is built from 14 residues. The CDR3 nucleotides read TGTGCCAGCAGCGTAGCCGGAGGACGGGACGAGCAGTACTTC. Protein: CASSVAGGRDEQYF. The whole variable domain, filled in from reference TRBV9 and TRBJ2-7, reads DSGVTQTPKHLITATGQRVTLRCSPRSGDLSVYWYQQSLDQGLQFLIQYYNGEERAKGNILERFSAQQFPDLHSELNLSSLELGDSALYFCASSVAGGRDEQYFGPGTRLTVT.

On this clone: At one boundary the junction diverges from the germline segment, which might be a read error. The chain uses TRBV7-9 and TRBJ1-2; no clear D. Germline lookup yields CDR1 SEHNR and CDR2 FQNEAQ (reference sequence). The CDR3 is made up of 14 amino acids. CDR3 nucleotide sequence: TGTTCCAGCAGCCGCACCGAGGTAGTTGGGGGCTACACCTTC. Its protein is CSSSRTEVVGGYTF.